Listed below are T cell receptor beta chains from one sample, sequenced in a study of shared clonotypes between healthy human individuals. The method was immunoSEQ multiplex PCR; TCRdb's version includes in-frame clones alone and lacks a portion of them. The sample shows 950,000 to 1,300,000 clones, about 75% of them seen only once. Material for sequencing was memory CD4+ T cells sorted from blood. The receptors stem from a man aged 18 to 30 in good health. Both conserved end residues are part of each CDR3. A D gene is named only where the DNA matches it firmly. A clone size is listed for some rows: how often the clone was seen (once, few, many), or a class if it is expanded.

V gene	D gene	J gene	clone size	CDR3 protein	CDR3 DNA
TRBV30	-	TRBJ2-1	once	CAWSVLNEQFF	TGTGCCTGGAGTGTACTCAATGAGCAGTTCTTC
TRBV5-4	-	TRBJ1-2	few	CASSLNVQPGYTF	TGTGCCAGCAGCTTGAATGTGCAACCAGGCTACACCTTC
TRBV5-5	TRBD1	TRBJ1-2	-	CASSRPGTDYGYTF	TGTGCCAGCAGCCGCCCCGGGACAGACTATGGCTACACCTTC
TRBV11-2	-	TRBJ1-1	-	CASSLQGGEAFF	TGTGCCAGCAGCTTACAGGGAGGTGAAGCTTTCTTT
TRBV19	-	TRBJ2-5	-	CASSIGGAIEETQYF	TGTGCCAGTAGTATAGGCGGGGCGATTGAAGAGACCCAGTACTTC
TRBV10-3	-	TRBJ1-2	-	CATVGQNYGYTF	TGTGCCACCGTAGGACAGAACTATGGCTACACCTTC
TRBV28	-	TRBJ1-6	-	CASSYESSYNSPLHF	TGTGCCAGCAGTTATGAGAGCTCCTATAATTCACCCCTCCACTTT
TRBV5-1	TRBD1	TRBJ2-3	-	CASSKHGQGAGSDTQYF	TGCGCCAGCAGCAAACATGGACAGGGGGCTGGCTCAGATACGCAGTATTTT
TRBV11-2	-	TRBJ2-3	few	CASSLVVGAGTDTQYF	TGTGCCAGCAGCTTAGTAGTGGGGGCCGGAACAGATACGCAGTATTTT
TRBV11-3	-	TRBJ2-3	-	CASSWSGTDTQYF	TGTGCCAGCAGCTGGTCGGGCACAGATACGCAGTATTTT
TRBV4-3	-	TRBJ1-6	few	CASSQEGGDSPLHF	TGCGCCAGCAGCCAAGAGGGGGGGGATTCACCCCTCCACTTT
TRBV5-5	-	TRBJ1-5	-	CASSFRRNQPQHF	TGTGCCAGCAGCTTCCGGAGGAATCAGCCCCAGCATTTT
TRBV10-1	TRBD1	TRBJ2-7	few	CASSEGDRAEQYF	TGCGCCAGCAGTGAGGGGGACAGGGCCGAGCAGTACTTC
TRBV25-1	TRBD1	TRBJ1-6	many	CASGGQGRNNSPLHF	TGTGCCAGCGGGGGACAGGGAAGGAATAATTCACCCCTCCACTTT
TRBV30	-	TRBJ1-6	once	CAWSVGQPNSPLHF	TGTGCCTGGAGTGTCGGGCAGCCTAATTCACCCCTCCACTTT
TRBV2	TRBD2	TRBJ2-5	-	CASSKLAGGSETQYF	TGTGCCAGCAGTAAACTAGCGGGGGGGTCCGAGACCCAGTACTTC
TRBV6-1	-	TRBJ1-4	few	CASRTLRGRNEKLFF	TGTGCCAGCAGAACCTTGAGGGGAAGAAATGAAAAACTGTTTTTT
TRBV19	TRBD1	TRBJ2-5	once	CASSPGPGQGGETQYF	TGTGCCAGTAGTCCCGGCCCGGGACAGGGAGGAGAGACCCAGTACTTC
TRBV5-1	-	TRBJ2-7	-	CASSLEGFGSVPHEQYF	TGCGCCAGCAGCTTGGAAGGCTTCGGGAGCGTACCCCACGAGCAGTACTTC
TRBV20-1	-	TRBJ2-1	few	CSAVFGVREFF	TGCAGTGCCGTATTTGGGGTGAGGGAGTTCTTC
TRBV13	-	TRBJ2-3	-	CASSLVYGRTDTQYF	TGTGCCAGCAGCTTAGTGTATGGACGCACAGATACGCAGTATTTT
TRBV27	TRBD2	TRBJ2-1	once	CASRRLAALPGNEQFF	TGTGCCAGCAGGAGACTAGCGGCACTGCCGGGCAATGAGCAGTTCTTC
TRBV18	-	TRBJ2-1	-	CASSPSQGFYNEQFF	TGTGCCAGCTCACCCTCACAGGGATTTTACAATGAGCAGTTCTTC
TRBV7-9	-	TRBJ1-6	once	CASSLQGKNSPLHF	TGTGCCAGCAGCTTACAGGGGAAGAATTCACCCCTCCACTTT
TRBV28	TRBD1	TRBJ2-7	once	CASRTNKQGASYEQYF	TGTGCCAGCAGAACAAATAAACAGGGGGCTTCCTACGAGCAGTACTTC
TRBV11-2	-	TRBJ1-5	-	CASSLDSMVPGQPQHF	TGTGCCAGCAGCTTAGATTCGATGGTACCGGGCCAGCCCCAGCATTTT
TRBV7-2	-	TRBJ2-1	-	CASSFSGALGEQFF	TGTGCCAGCAGCTTTTCCGGGGCCTTGGGTGAGCAGTTCTTC
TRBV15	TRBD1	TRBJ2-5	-	CATWTGGLKTQYF	TGTGCCACTTGGACAGGGGGCTTAAAGACCCAGTACTTC
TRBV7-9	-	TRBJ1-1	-	CASSRRQTMNTEAFF	TGTGCCAGCAGCCGAAGACAGACTATGAACACTGAAGCTTTCTTT
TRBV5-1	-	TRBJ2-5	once	CASSSTSSVQETQYF	TGCGCCAGCAGCTCAACCTCTAGCGTACAAGAGACCCAGTACTTC
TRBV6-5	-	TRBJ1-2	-	CASSYGTHPYGYTF	TGTGCCAGCAGTTACGGGACCCATCCTTATGGCTACACCTTC
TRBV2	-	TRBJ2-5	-	CASSVLETQYF	TGTGCCAGCAGTGTCCTAGAGACCCAGTACTTC
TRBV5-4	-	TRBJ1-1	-	CASSKGTSRRNTEAFF	TGTGCCAGCAGCAAGGGGACCTCCAGGCGGAACACTGAAGCTTTCTTT
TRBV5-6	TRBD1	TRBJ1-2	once	CASSFRGTGGSNYGYTF	TGTGCCAGCAGCTTTAGAGGGACAGGGGGCTCTAACTATGGCTACACCTTC
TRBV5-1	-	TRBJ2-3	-	CASSLRGTGTDTQYF	TGCGCCAGCAGCTTGCGGGGTACGGGAACAGATACGCAGTATTTT
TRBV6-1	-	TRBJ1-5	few	CASTSVYSNQPQHF	TGTGCCAGCACGAGTGTTTATAGCAATCAGCCCCAGCATTTT
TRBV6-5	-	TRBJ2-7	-	CASSYSFQPTYEQYF	TGTGCCAGCAGTTACTCGTTCCAGCCGACTTACGAGCAGTACTTC
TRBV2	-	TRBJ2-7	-	CASSPSSEQYF	TGTGCCAGCAGTCCGTCGAGCGAGCAGTACTTC
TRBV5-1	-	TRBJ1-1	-	CASSSTTVNTEAFF	TGCGCCAGCAGCTCCACTACAGTGAACACTGAAGCTTTCTTT
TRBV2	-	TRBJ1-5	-	CASEGQASKPQHF	TGTGCCAGCGAGGGGCAGGCCTCAAAGCCCCAGCATTTT
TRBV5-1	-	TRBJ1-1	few	CASSLDQGVGTEAFF	TGCGCCAGCAGCTTGGACCAGGGCGTCGGCACTGAAGCTTTCTTT
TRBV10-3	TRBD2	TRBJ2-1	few	CAISESLAGNNEQFF	TGTGCCATCAGTGAGTCTCTAGCGGGGAACAATGAGCAGTTCTTC
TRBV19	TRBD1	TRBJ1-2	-	CASRDRTDSYGYTF	TGTGCCAGTAGGGACAGGACTGATTCCTATGGCTACACCTTC
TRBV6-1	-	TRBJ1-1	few	CASSEAFLLGAFF	TGTGCCAGCAGTGAAGCCTTTCTCTTAGGAGCTTTCTTT
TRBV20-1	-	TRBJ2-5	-	CSATTETQYF	TGCAGTGCTACTACAGAGACCCAGTACTTC
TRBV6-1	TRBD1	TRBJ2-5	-	CASRRTGGRKTQYF	TGTGCCAGCAGGCGGACAGGGGGAAGGAAGACCCAGTACTTC